The 19 T cell receptor beta chains in this list originate from one sample, sequenced in a study of shared clonotypes between healthy human individuals. Produced via immunoSEQ multiplex PCR; TCRdb's table is partial and in-frame only. The sample yields roughly 300,000 clones, around 70% seen once. Sequencing used memory CD4+ T cells sorted from blood. Sample subset: CD45RA-negative fraction. Receptors were obtained from a man aged 25 to 45 in good health.

The chain has TRBV4-2 and TRBJ2-7; D not resolved. Germline loops: CDR1 LGHNA, CDR2 YNFKEQ. Trimming removed 1 base from V and 4 bases from J, with 5 bases in between. The length of the CDR3 is 12 residues. In DNA, the CDR3 is TGTGCCAGCAGCCAAGTGGGATACGAGCAGTACTTC. This translates into CASSQVGYEQYF.

J is TRBJ2-5 and V is TRBV27; TRBD1 matches 7 bases. From germline, CDR1 is MNHEY and CDR2 SMNVEV (reference sequence). V dropped 4 bases and J dropped 4; count of bases not matched to a gene: 9. The CDR3 is made up of 15 amino acids. The CDR3 DNA reads as TGTGCCAGCAGTTCCGCGAATACAGGGGTAGAGACCCAGTACTTC. Protein product: CASSSANTGVETQYF.

The chain combines TRBV15 with TRBJ2-7; D is ambiguous. This CDR3 has 14 residues. Deletions cut 5 bases from V and 0 bases from J, with 11 bases between. Germline V gives CDR1 LNHNV, CDR2 YYDKDF (reference sequence). CDR3 protein: CATSFRRFSYEQYF. The CDR3 region has the DNA TGTGCCACCAGCTTCCGCAGGTTCTCCTACGAGCAGTACTTC. The complete variable domain, with remaining parts taken from reference TRBV15 and TRBJ2-7, reads DAMVIQNPRYQVTQFGKPVTLSCSQTLNHNVMYWYQQKSSQAPKLLFHYYDKDFNNEADTPDNFQSRRPNTSFCFLDIRSPGLGDTAMYLCATSFRRFSYEQYFGPGTRLTVT.

The chain employs TRBV29-1 and TRBJ2-5; no clear D. The DNA end lines up better with TRBJ2-7; the J call may be wrong. The germline V gene encodes CDR1 SQVTM and CDR2 ANQGSEA. This CDR3 spans 15 amino acids. CDR3 sequence: CSVENPDRNDYEQYF. CDR3 bases: TGCAGCGTTGAGAACCCGGATCGGAACGACTACGAGCAGTACTTC.

This clone appeared a few times. CDR3 loop: CASRTQQDNQPQHF. The CDR3 nucleotides are TGTGCCAGCAGGACCCAGCAGGACAATCAGCCCCAGCATTTT. This chain connects TRBV27 to TRBJ1-5; D not resolved. The germline V and J ends were trimmed by 6 bases and 3 bases, with 12 bases remaining between them. The CDR3 is 14 amino acids. Germline V gene data show CDR1 as MNHEY and CDR2 as SMNVEV (reference sequence).

This clone was recorded once. This rearrangement joins TRBV10-3 to TRBJ1-5; tentatively, D is TRBD1 (5 bases). The CDR3 is made up of 14 amino acids. The V gene's germline CDR1 is ENHRY and CDR2 SYGVKD. With 5 bases removed from V and 0 bases from J, the gap between germline ends came to 8 bases. This chain's CDR3 is CAISPQGSNQPQHF. In DNA, the CDR3 is TGTGCCATCAGTCCTCAGGGTAGCAATCAGCCCCAGCATTTT.

Notes on this clone: A much larger clone is a single base away; this may be a read error. The chain is built from TRBV10-1 and TRBJ2-2; a weak D match, TRBD1 (5 bases). The CDR3 runs 13 residues. Trimming left V 3 bases short and J 3 bases short, with 5 bases between. The V gene's germline CDR1 is WNHNN and CDR2 SYGVQD (reference sequence). CDR3 nucleotides: TGCGCCAGCAGTGACAGGGACACCGGGGAGCTGTTTTTT. Translated, it gives CASSDRDTGELFF.

Ten or more counts support this clone. A junction boundary mismatches the germline segment, possibly from a read error. The genes are TRBV4-3 and TRBJ2-7, with 9 bases that match TRBD2. The V gene's germline CDR1 is LGHNA and CDR2 YSLEER. The CDR3 runs to 10 residues. The CDR3 reads CAHLTSGEAF. The CDR3 DNA reads as TGCGCCCATTTGACTAGCGGCGAGGCCTTC.

A note on this clone: Other DNA sequences in the same sample also yield this CDR3. J is TRBJ2-3 and V is TRBV11-2; TRBD1 is a possible D gene (5 bases). The V end lost 2 bases, the J end lost 0 bases, and 9 bases lay between the germline ends. The germline V gene encodes CDR1 SGHAT and CDR2 FQNNGV. This CDR3 has 15 amino acids. CDR3 bases: TGTGCCAGCAGCTTAAGGGGTACTAGCACAGATACGCAGTATTTT. Translated, it gives CASSLRGTSTDTQYF.

The chain combines TRBV29-1 with TRBJ2-7, with D perhaps TRBD1 (5 bases). The CDR3 has 10 residues. V was trimmed by 4 bases and J by 6 bases, leaving 7 bases between them. Germline V gives CDR1 SQVTM, CDR2 ANQGSEA. The CDR3 reads CSVVQGEQYF. The CDR3 bases are TGCAGCGTTGTGCAGGGCGAGCAGTACTTC.

The DNA of the CDR3 is TGTGCCAGCAGGGAGGGGGCAGGGAATCAGCCCCAGCATTTT. It is translated as CASREGAGNQPQHF. This chain links TRBV28 with TRBJ1-5; 7 nucleotides align to TRBD1. V was clipped by 6 bases and J by 4 bases; unmatched bases: 6. CDR1 and CDR2 from the germline V gene are MDHEN and SYDVKM. The CDR3 runs 14 residues.

The chain couples TRBV30 to TRBJ2-1; possible D gene TRBD2, 6 bases. The germline V gene has CDR1 GTSNPN and CDR2 SVGIG (reference sequence). There are 15 residues in the CDR3. V was shortened by 4 bases and J by 4 bases, with 17 bases between the two germline ends. CDR3 amino acids: CAWKFHAGSYNEQFF. CDR3 in DNA: TGTGCCTGGAAATTCCACGCGGGATCTTACAATGAGCAGTTCTTC.

The chain has TRBV28 and TRBJ1-2; 7 nucleotides line up with TRBD1. Losses at the gene ends were 10 bases for V and 12 bases for J; bases not matched to a gene: 14. The CDR3 is 12 amino acids. The germline gives CDR1 MDHEN, CDR2 SYDVKM. The CDR3 reads CAIRGAGGRDTF. The CDR3 DNA sequence: TGTGCCATCAGGGGGGCAGGGGGAAGAGACACCTTC.

The chain joins TRBV6-6 to TRBJ2-1, with 11 bases aligning to TRBD2. This CDR3 region has 14 residues. Germline V gene sequence: CDR1 MNHNY, CDR2 SVGAGI (reference sequence). The J segment lost 5 bases and the V segment lost 10 bases, leaving 7 bases of the junction unmatched. The DNA of the CDR3 is TGTGCCACCCGACTAGCGGGAACCCACAATGAGCAGTTCTTC. As protein: CATRLAGTHNEQFF.

In this sample, this clone turned up a few times. The chain combines TRBV9 with TRBJ2-5, with unresolved D. The germline V gene has CDR1 SGDLS and CDR2 YYNGEE. Trimming shortened V by 3 bases and J by 5 bases, and 11 bases separated the two germline ends. The CDR3 is made up of 13 amino acids. The chain's CDR3 is CASSAHQQETQYF. CDR3 in DNA: TGTGCCAGCAGCGCACATCAGCAGGAGACCCAGTACTTC. Filled out from reference TRBV9 and TRBJ2-5, the complete variable domain reads DSGVTQTPKHLITATGQRVTLRCSPRSGDLSVYWYQQSLDQGLQFLIQYYNGEERAKGNILERFSAQQFPDLHSELNLSSLELGDSALYFCASSAHQQETQYFGPGTRLLVL.

The J gene is TRBJ1-6, the V gene TRBV6-6; maybe TRBD1 (5 bases). Germline V gives CDR1 MNHNY, CDR2 SVGAGI (reference sequence). The CDR3 consists of 14 residues. Trimming left V 10 bases short and J 11 bases short, with 21 bases between. The CDR3 nucleotides read TGTGCCACAAGACCCGGGACTAAAGGGACACCCCTCCACTTT. Translating gives CATRPGTKGTPLHF.

The chain is built from TRBV15 and TRBJ2-6; 8 bases are shared with TRBD1. Germline V lookup: CDR1 LNHNV, CDR2 YYDKDF (reference sequence). The CDR3 totals 20 residues. Trimming removed 0 bases from V and 1 base from J; junction bases left unmatched: 11. CDR3 DNA sequence: TGTGCCACCAGCAGAGATTTTCAAGCAGGGGGCTATTCTGGGGCCAACGTCCTGACTTTC. It codes for CATSRDFQAGGYSGANVLTF.

The chain employs TRBV7-8 and TRBJ2-7; 9 bases map to TRBD1. V dropped 1 base and J dropped 1; count of bases not matched to a gene: 8. The CDR3 totals 17 residues. CDR1 is SGHVS, CDR2 FQNEAQ, per germline. The chain's CDR3 is CASSLGVVTGGSYEQYF. CDR3 bases: TGTGCCAGCAGCTTAGGGGTCGTGACAGGGGGTTCCTACGAGCAGTACTTC.

The chain is built from TRBV5-4 and TRBJ1-1, with D maybe TRBD1 (6 bases). The CDR3 totals 14 residues. V was pared by 1 base and J by 3 bases, with 10 bases between. The germline V gene encodes CDR1 SGHNT and CDR2 YYREEE (reference sequence). DNA for the CDR3: TGTGCCAGCAGCTTGAAGGGGGGGTACACTGAAGCTTTCTTT. The encoded protein is CASSLKGGYTEAFF. The whole variable domain, remainder taken from reference TRBV5-4 and TRBJ1-1, is ETGVTQSPTHLIKTRGQQVTLRCSSQSGHNTVSWYQQALGQGPQFIFQYYREEENGRGNFPPRFSGLQFPNYSSELNVNALELDDSALYLCASSLKGGYTEAFFGQGTRLTVV.